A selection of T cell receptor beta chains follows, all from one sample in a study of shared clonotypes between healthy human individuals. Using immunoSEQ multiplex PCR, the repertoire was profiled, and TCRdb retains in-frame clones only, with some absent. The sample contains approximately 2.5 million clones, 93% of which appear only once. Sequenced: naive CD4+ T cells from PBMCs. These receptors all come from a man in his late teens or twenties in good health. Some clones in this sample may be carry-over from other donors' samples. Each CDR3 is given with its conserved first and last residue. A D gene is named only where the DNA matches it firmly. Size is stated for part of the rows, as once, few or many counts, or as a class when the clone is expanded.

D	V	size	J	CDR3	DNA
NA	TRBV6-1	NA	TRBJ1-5	CASRDMGQPQHF	TGTGCCAGCAGAGACATGGGGCAGCCCCAGCATTTT
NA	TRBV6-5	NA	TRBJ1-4	CASRAGTNEKLFF	TGTGCCAGCAGGGCGGGGACTAATGAAAAACTGTTTTTT
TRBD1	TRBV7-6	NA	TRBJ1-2	CASSLGQGRVGYTF	TGTGCCAGCAGCCTAGGACAGGGCAGGGTTGGCTACACCTTC
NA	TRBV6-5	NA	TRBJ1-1	CASRTTQLRGPTFF	TGTGCCAGCAGAACGACCCAACTCAGGGGCCCCACTTTCTTT
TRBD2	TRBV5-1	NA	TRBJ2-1	CASSLGLAGGREQFF	TGCGCCAGCAGCTTGGGACTAGCGGGAGGCAGGGAGCAGTTCTTC
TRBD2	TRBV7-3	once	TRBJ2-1	CASSSSSGRAHEQFF	TGTGCCAGCAGCTCCTCTAGCGGGAGGGCCCATGAGCAGTTCTTC
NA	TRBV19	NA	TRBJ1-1	CASVGILNTEAFF	TGTGCCAGTGTGGGGATCCTGAACACTGAAGCTTTCTTT
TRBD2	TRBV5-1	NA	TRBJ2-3	CASSGGTSGSTSTDTQYF	TGCGCCAGCAGCGGTGGGACTAGCGGGAGCACCAGCACAGATACGCAGTATTTT
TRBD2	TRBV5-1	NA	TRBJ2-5	CASSLALASGLQETQYF	TGCGCCAGCAGCTTGGCGTTGGCTAGCGGACTCCAAGAGACCCAGTACTTC
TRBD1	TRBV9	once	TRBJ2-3	CASSGRARGPTDTQYF	TGTGCCAGCAGCGGACGCGCCAGGGGGCCCACAGATACGCAGTATTTT
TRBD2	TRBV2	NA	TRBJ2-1	CASSAEREGYNEQFF	TGTGCCAGCAGTGCCGAGCGGGAGGGTTACAATGAGCAGTTCTTC
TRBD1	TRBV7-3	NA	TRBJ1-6	CASSSPRDRGISSYNSPLHF	TGTGCCAGCAGCTCCCCCCGGGACAGGGGGATTAGCTCCTATAATTCACCCCTCCACTTT
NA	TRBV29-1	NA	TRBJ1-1	CSVSRSIMNTEAFF	TGCAGCGTTTCGAGAAGTATCATGAACACTGAAGCTTTCTTT
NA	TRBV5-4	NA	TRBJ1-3	CASSLSQGLGNTIYF	TGTGCCAGCAGCTTGTCACAGGGACTTGGAAACACCATATATTTT
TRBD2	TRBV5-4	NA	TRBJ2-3	CASSLRTSVYTDTQYF	TGTGCCAGCAGCCTCAGGACTAGCGTATACACAGATACGCAGTATTTT
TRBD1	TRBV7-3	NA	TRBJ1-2	CASSLGQGLGYTF	TGTGCCAGCAGCCTGGGACAGGGCTTAGGCTACACCTTC
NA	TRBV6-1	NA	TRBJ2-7	CASSESGSPYEQYF	TGTGCCAGCAGTGAGTCGGGCAGTCCCTACGAGCAGTACTTC
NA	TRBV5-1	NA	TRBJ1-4	CASSLGRGDEKLFF	TGCGCCAGCAGCTTGGGCCGGGGGGATGAAAAACTGTTTTTT
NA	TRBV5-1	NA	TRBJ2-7	CASSLGQVAYEQYF	TGCGCCAGCAGCTTGGGACAGGTAGCCTACGAGCAGTACTTC
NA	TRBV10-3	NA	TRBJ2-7	CAISDSRSGDEQYF	TGTGCCATCAGTGATTCACGGTCCGGGGACGAGCAGTACTTC
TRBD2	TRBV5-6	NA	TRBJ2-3	CASSLSRGRATDTQYF	TGTGCCAGCAGCTTGTCCCGTGGGAGGGCCACAGATACGCAGTATTTT
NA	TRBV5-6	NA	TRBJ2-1	CASSRWTGEQFF	TGTGCCAGCAGCCGTTGGACGGGTGAGCAGTTCTTC
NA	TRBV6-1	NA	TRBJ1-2	CASIGWGAQNGYTF	TGTGCCAGCATTGGCTGGGGGGCGCAGAACGGCTACACCTTC
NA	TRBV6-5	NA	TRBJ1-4	CASSYAVRATNEKLFF	TGTGCCAGCAGTTATGCGGTACGAGCAACTAATGAAAAACTGTTTTTT
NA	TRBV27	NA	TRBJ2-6	CASRKTRASAGANVLTF	TGTGCCAGCAGAAAGACAAGGGCTTCGGCAGGGGCCAACGTCCTGACTTTC
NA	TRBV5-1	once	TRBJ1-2	CASSFEGENYGYTF	TGCGCCAGCAGCTTCGAGGGGGAAAACTATGGCTACACCTTC
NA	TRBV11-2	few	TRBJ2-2	CASSFLRELFF	TGTGCCAGCAGCTTTCTAAGGGAGCTGTTTTTT
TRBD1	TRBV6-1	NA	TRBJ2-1	CASSEALHGDRNNEQFF	TGTGCCAGCAGTGAAGCGCTTCACGGGGACAGAAACAATGAGCAGTTCTTC
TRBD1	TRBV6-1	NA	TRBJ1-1	CASSGNRGVNTEAFF	TGTGCCAGCAGTGGTAACAGGGGCGTGAACACTGAAGCTTTCTTT
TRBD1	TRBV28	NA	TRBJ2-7	CASSLFMGTAKVEQYF	TGTGCCAGCAGTTTATTCATGGGGACAGCTAAGGTGGAGCAGTACTTC
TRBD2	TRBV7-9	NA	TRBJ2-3	CASGLAGEDTQYF	TGTGCCAGTGGACTAGCGGGAGAAGATACGCAGTATTTT
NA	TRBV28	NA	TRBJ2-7	CASRIHSWGYTYEQYF	TGTGCCAGCAGGATCCATAGCTGGGGGTACACCTACGAGCAGTACTTC
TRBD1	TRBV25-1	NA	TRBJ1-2	CATRDRVGYGYTF	TGTGCCACCAGGGACAGGGTAGGGTATGGCTACACCTTC
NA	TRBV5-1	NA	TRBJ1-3	CASSPTPPSAGGNTIYF	TGCGCCAGCAGCCCGACCCCACCATCAGCCGGTGGAAACACCATATATTTT
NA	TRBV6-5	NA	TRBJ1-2	CASSYSMGVYGYTF	TGTGCCAGCAGTTACTCGATGGGAGTTTATGGCTACACCTTC
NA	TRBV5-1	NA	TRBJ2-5	CASSGQSEETQYF	TGCGCCAGCAGCGGACAGTCCGAAGAGACCCAGTACTTC
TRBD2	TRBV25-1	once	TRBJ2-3	CASSGWSGSGADTQYF	TGTGCCAGCAGTGGGTGGAGCGGGAGTGGCGCAGATACGCAGTATTTT